The 19 T cell receptor beta chains listed next were all sequenced from one sample in a study of CD8+CD57+ T cells in acquired aplastic anemia. Genomic DNA constituted the template upon which TCR beta VDJ and CDR3 profiling was performed. TCRdb passed the reads through MiXCR, listing each CDR3 protein once. Altogether roughly 58,000 distinct CDR3 sequences are present, 45% to 70% being singletons, with the ten largest covering 2% to 2.5%. The sample was sorted CD4+, CD8+, or CD8+CD57+ T cells (not recorded which) from PBMCs. Source of these receptors: a human donor in good health, serving as a control.

The rearrangement uses TRBV2 and TRBJ2-3, with 8 bases lining up with TRBD1. J gave up 1 base and V 4 bases, and 13 bases lay outside the gene matches. CDR1 and CDR2 from the germline V gene are SNHLY and FYNNEI. CDR3 length: 18 amino acids. CDR3 nucleotides: TGTGCCAGCAGTGCCGAGCCGGGACAGGCATGGGGCACAGATACGCAGTATTTT. This gives the protein CASSAEPGQAWGTDTQYF.

The rearrangement uses TRBV7-6 and TRBJ1-1; 7 positions match TRBD1. Per germline, CDR1 SGHVS and CDR2 FNYEAQ. The CDR3 length is 13 residues. With 3 bases clipped from V and 4 bases from J, the junction kept 2 bases outside the gene matches. CDR3 sequence (DNA): TGTGCCAGCAGCTTCCCAGGGGGCACTGAAGCTTTCTTT. Its protein is CASSFPGGTEAFF.

This sequence joins TRBV19 and TRBJ1-5; D uncertain. V lost 5 bases, J lost 14 bases, and 16 bases lay in between. CDR1 and CDR2 (germline): LNHDA, SQIVND (reference sequence). The CDR3 is made up of 12 amino acids. CDR3 nucleotides: TGTGCCAGTAGTGTCGGCAGAGTCTACGAGCATTTT. This encodes CASSVGRVYEHF.

The genes are TRBV10-3 and TRBJ1-1, with a tentative D call TRBD1 (5 bases). The CDR3 runs to 13 residues. In germline, CDR1 is ENHRY, CDR2 SYGVKD. V shed 4 bases and J shed 2 bases, with 8 bases lying between them. The CDR3 nucleotides read TGTGCCATCAGTGGACAGAGAAACACTGAAGCTTTCTTT. As protein: CAISGQRNTEAFF.

The chain carries TRBV29-1 and TRBJ1-1; D is uncertain. The CDR3 is made up of 12 amino acids. Trimming took off 6 bases at V and 3 bases at J, with 11 bases between the two ends. The germline V gene encodes CDR1 SQVTM and CDR2 ANQGSEA. The CDR3 is CSVRRADTEAFF. Here the CDR3 DNA reads TGCAGCGTACGGCGGGCAGACACTGAAGCTTTCTTT.

This clonotype showed up just once. The V and J genes are TRBV7-8 and TRBJ1-3; TRBD1 might be the D (5 bases). The CDR3 is 16 amino acids. Trimming stripped 4 bases from V and 2 bases from J, with 15 bases between. Germline V gene lookup returns CDR1 SGHVS and CDR2 FQNEAQ. The DNA of the CDR3 is TGTGCCAGCAGCTCGGTTGCGGGGACGGCTGGAAACACCATATATTTT. Translation gives CASSSVAGTAGNTIYF.

The table lists this clonotype with a count of one. The V and J genes are TRBV7-9 and TRBJ1-2; D may be TRBD1 (5 bases). CDR3 size: 13 residues. The V end was cut by 5 bases, the J end by 7 bases, with 14 bases between. CDR1 and CDR2 from the germline V gene are SEHNR and FQNEAQ (reference sequence). CDR3 sequence (DNA): TGTGCCAGCAGCCCGAGGGGTAGTGGTGGCTACACCTTC. Translating it yields CASSPRGSGGYTF.

The chain couples TRBV7-9 to TRBJ1-1; D is unclear. The CDR3 length is 14 residues. Germline V gene sequence: CDR1 SEHNR, CDR2 FQNEAQ (reference sequence). Trimming took off 4 bases at V and 1 base at J, with 10 bases between the two ends. The CDR3 DNA is TGTGCCAGCAGCTGGGCAGGAGGGAACACTGAAGCTTTCTTT. Its protein product is CASSWAGGNTEAFF.

This chain uses TRBV4-3 with TRBJ2-1; perhaps TRBD1 as D (5 bases). CDR3 length: 15 residues. Looked up from germline, CDR1 is LGHNA and CDR2 is YSLEER. V lost 1 base, J lost 2 bases, and 9 bases lay in between. The CDR3 sequence: CASSQVVRAYNEQFF. CDR3 bases: TGCGCCAGCAGCCAAGTGGTCAGGGCCTACAATGAGCAGTTCTTC.

This clonotype was picked up a small number of times. The V call is TRBV3-1, the J call TRBJ2-1, with TRBD2 matching over 7 bases. The CDR3 sequence is 16 residues long. J gave up 7 bases and V 0 bases, and 9 bases lay outside the gene matches. Germline V gene data show CDR1 as LGHDT and CDR2 as YNNKEL (reference sequence). CDR3 sequence (DNA): TGTGCCAGCAGCCAAGATTTGAGAAGCGGGAAAAATGAGCAGTTCTTC. Protein: CASSQDLRSGKNEQFF.

The V and J genes are TRBV19 and TRBJ1-1; no reliable D call. This CDR3 contains 15 residues. Germline V lookup: CDR1 LNHDA, CDR2 SQIVND (reference sequence). V shed 3 bases and J shed 1 base, with 12 bases lying between them. In nucleotides, the CDR3 is TGTGCCAGTAGTATGTTTCAACACCAGAACACTGAAGCTTTCTTT. Translated, it gives CASSMFQHQNTEAFF.

By sample fraction, this clonotype is medium-sized. V is TRBV2 and J is TRBJ1-5; D is possibly TRBD1 (5 bases). The CDR3 sequence is 15 residues long. Per germline, CDR1 SNHLY and CDR2 FYNNEI. V was clipped by 3 bases and J by 4 bases, with 13 bases between them. The CDR3 nucleotides read TGTGCCAGCAGTGAGGCGGGGCCATCGAATCAGCCCCAGCATTTT. It encodes CASSEAGPSNQPQHF.

At least ten counts were recorded for this clonotype. The chain joins TRBV6-2 or TRBV6-3 to TRBJ2-7; 9 bases map to TRBD1. With V trimmed by 6 bases and J by 4 bases, 13 bases remained unmatched. The V gene's germline CDR1 is MNHEY and CDR2 SVGEGT. This CDR3 has 16 amino acids. CDR3 coding DNA: TGTGCCAGCAGCCCAACAGGGGGCGCTAGTAATTACGAGCAGTACTTC. This sequence encodes CASSPTGGASNYEQYF.

There are many counts of this clonotype. The gene calls are TRBV14 and TRBJ2-3; a weak D match, TRBD1 (7 bases). Germline CDR1 and CDR2: SGHDN and FVKESK. V lost 4 bases and J lost 1, with 15 bases in between. The CDR3 is 16 amino acids. CDR3 DNA sequence: TGTGCCAGCAGCCCAGGGGGGAGCGGGCGCACAGATACGCAGTATTTT. Translated: CASSPGGSGRTDTQYF.

The V gene is TRBV29-1, the J gene TRBJ1-1; 11 nucleotides match TRBD1. The CDR3 runs to 13 residues. Per the germline V gene, CDR1 is SQVTM and CDR2 is ANQGSEA. J lost 4 bases, V lost 5 bases, and 3 bases had no gene match. CDR3 bases: TGCAGCGTTCGGACAGGGGGCGTCACTGAAGCTTTCTTT. Protein product: CSVRTGGVTEAFF.

Concerning this clonotype: Mismatch with germline at one junction end may stem from a read error. V usage is TRBV12-3 or TRBV12-4 and J usage is TRBJ2-1; 12 bases align to TRBD2. This CDR3 has 17 amino acids. The DNA for the CDR3 is TGTGCCAGCAGCCTACGGACTAGCGGGATTTCCTACAATGAGCAGTCCTTC. Protein product: CASSLRTSGISYNEQSF.

The V and J genes are TRBV10-3 and TRBJ1-2, with D tentatively TRBD1 (6 bases). The CDR3 covers 14 residues. The V end lost 3 bases, the J end lost 4 bases, and 12 bases lay between the germline ends. Germline V gives CDR1 ENHRY, CDR2 SYGVKD. The CDR3 coding sequence is TGTGCCATCAGTGAAGGGGGAAACATCTATGGCTACACCTTC. As protein: CAISEGGNIYGYTF.

A few counts support this clonotype. V and J are TRBV10-2 and TRBJ1-1; D is unclear. Germline CDR1 is WSHSY and CDR2 is SAAADI. The CDR3 spans 13 residues. V lost 6 bases and J lost 1, with 9 bases in between. CDR3 sequence (DNA): TGCGCCAGCAGGGAGGGCGCGAACACTGAAGCTTTCTTT. Its protein product is CASREGANTEAFF.

About this clonotype itself: At one end the junction does not follow the germline gene, possibly because of a read error. The gene calls are TRBV7-9 and TRBJ1-1; 10 nucleotides match TRBD1. The CDR3 totals 15 residues. Looked up from germline, CDR1 is SEHNR and CDR2 is FQNEAQ (reference sequence). CDR3 nucleotides: TGTGCCAGCAGCACCGGGACAGGGGCTAGGACTGAAGCTTCCTTT. Encoded protein: CASSTGTGARTEASF.